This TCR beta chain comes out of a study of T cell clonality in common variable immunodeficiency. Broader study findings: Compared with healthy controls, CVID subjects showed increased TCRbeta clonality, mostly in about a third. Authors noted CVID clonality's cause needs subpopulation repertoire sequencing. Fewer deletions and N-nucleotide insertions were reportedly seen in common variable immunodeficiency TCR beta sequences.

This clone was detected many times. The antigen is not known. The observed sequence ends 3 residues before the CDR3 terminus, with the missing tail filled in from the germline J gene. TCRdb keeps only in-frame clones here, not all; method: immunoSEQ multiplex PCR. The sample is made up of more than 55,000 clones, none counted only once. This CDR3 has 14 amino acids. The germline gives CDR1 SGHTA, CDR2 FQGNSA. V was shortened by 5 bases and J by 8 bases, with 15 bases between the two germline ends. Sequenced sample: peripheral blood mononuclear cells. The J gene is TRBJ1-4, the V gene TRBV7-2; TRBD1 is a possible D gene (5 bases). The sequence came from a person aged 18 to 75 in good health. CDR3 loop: CASSAGLVGEKLFF. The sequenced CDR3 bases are TGTGCCAGCAGCGCGGGACTCGTGGGGGAAAAA.